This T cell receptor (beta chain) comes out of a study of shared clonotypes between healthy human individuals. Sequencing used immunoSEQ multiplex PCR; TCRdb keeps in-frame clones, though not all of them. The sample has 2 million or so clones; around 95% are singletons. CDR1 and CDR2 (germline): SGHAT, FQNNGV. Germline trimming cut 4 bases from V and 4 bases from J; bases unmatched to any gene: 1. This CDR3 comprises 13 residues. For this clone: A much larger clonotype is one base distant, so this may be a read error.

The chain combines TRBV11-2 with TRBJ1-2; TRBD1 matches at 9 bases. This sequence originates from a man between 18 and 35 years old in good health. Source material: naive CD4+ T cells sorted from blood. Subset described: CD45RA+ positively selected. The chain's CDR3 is CASSSTGGYGYTF. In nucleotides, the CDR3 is TGTGCCAGCAGCTCGACAGGGGGCTATGGCTACACCTTC.